This T cell receptor beta chain is from a study of brain T cells in children with intractable seizures. The study, taken as a whole, reports: Patients' HCMV serostatus was unknown; virus specificity rests on CDR3 similarity alone.

Germline V gene sequence: CDR1 SGHAT, CDR2 FQNNGV. The trim removed 0 bases at V and 2 bases at J, leaving 3 bases unmatched. This CDR3 has 17 residues. TCRdb keeps only in-frame clones here, not all; method: immunoSEQ multiplex PCR. The sample has 340,000 or so clones, roughly 92% seen once. Concerning this clone itself: No antigen is known for it.

Time point given: blood from clinic visit 5 months post-surgery; TSC patient then seizure free. The sequenced cases were selected for having the highest brain T cell transcript signatures. The chain recombines TRBV11-2 with TRBJ2-3, with TRBD2 matching over 12 bases. Material: peripheral blood, obtained more than 4 months after surgery. The TCR comes from a boy under three years old with tuberous sclerosis and intractable seizures. The CDR3 reads CASSLERLAGATDTQYF. The CDR3 DNA reads TGTGCCAGCAGCTTAGAGCGACTAGCGGGGGCCACAGATACGCAGTATTTT.